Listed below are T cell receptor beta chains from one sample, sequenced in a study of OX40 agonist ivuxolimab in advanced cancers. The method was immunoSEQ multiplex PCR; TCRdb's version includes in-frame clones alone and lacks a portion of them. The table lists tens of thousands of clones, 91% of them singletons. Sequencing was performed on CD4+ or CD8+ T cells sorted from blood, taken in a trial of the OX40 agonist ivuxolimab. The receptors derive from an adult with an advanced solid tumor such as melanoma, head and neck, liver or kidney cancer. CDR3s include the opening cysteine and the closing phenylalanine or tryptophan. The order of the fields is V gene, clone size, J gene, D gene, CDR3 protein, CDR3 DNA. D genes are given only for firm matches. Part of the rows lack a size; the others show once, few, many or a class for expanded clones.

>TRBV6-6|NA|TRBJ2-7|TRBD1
CASRVYGTGGYEQYF
TGTGCCAGCAGGGTTTATGGGACAGGGGGCTACGAGCAGTACTTC
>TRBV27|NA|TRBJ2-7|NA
CASRAAGGAYEQYF
TGTGCCAGCAGGGCGGCGGGTGGAGCCTACGAGCAGTACTTC
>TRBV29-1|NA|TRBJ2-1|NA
CSVDGVLDNEQFF
TGCAGCGTTGACGGTGTTCTAGACAATGAGCAGTTCTTC
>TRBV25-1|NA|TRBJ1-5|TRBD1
CASSETGSRQPQHF
TGTGCCAGCAGTGAGACAGGGTCTCGCCAGCCCCAGCATTTT
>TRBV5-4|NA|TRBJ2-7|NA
CASSLDRGSYEQYF
TGTGCCAGCAGCTTGGATCGAGGATCCTACGAGCAGTACTTC
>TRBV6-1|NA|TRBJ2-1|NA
CASRAGLTYYNEQFF
TGTGCCAGCAGGGCGGGACTGACCTACTACAATGAGCAGTTCTTC
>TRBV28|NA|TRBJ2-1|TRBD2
CASRATSGVYNEQFF
TGTGCCAGCAGGGCCACTAGCGGGGTCTACAATGAGCAGTTCTTC
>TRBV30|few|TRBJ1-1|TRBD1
CAWNLQGANTEAFF
TGTGCCTGGAACCTACAGGGGGCCAACACTGAAGCTTTCTTT
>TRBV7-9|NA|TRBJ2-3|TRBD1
CASNNQGAGDTQYF
TGTGCCAGCAACAACCAGGGGGCAGGTGATACGCAGTATTTT
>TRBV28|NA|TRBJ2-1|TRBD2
CASSWGGRANEQFF
TGTGCCAGCAGTTGGGGCGGGAGGGCAAATGAGCAGTTCTTC
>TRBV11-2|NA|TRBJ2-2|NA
CASSFRDGQNTGELFF
TGTGCCAGCAGCTTCCGGGACGGACAAAACACCGGGGAGCTGTTTTTT
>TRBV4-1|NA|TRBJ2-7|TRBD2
CASSQGTSGYEQYF
TGCGCCAGCAGCCAAGGGACTAGCGGCTACGAGCAGTACTTC
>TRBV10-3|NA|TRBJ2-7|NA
CAIWGDRGGEQYF
TGTGCCATCTGGGGGGACCGGGGAGGCGAGCAGTACTTC
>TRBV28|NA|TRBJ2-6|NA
CASSRPSGANVLTF
TGTGCCAGCAGTAGGCCTTCTGGGGCCAACGTCCTGACTTTC
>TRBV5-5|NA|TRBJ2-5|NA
CASSLPGRQETQYF
TGTGCCAGCAGCTTGCCGGGAAGACAAGAGACCCAGTACTTC
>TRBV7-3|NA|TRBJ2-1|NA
CASSLYPDNEQFF
TGTGCCAGCAGCTTATACCCCGACAATGAGCAGTTCTTC
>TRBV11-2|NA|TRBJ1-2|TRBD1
CASSLNRGSDYGYTF
TGTGCCAGCAGCCTAAACAGGGGGTCGGACTATGGCTACACCTTC
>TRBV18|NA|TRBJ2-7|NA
CASSPSSGPITEQYF
TGTGCCAGCTCACCCTCGAGCGGCCCCATCACCGAGCAGTACTTC
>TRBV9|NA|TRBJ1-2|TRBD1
CASSKGGQGHGYTF
TGTGCCAGCAGCAAGGGTGGACAGGGTCATGGCTACACCTTC
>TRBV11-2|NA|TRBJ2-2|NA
CASSLDTNTGELFF
TGTGCCAGCAGCTTAGATACGAACACCGGGGAGCTGTTTTTT
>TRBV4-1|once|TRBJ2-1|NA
CASSQEGGFTIAEQFF
TGCGCCAGCAGCCAAGAAGGGGGGTTTACAATTGCTGAGCAGTTCTTC
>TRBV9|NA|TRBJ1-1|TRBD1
CASSVAAQGASAFF
TGTGCCAGCAGCGTAGCTGCACAGGGGGCATCGGCTTTCTTT
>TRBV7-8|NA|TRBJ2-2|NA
CASSLVLGNTGELFF
TGTGCCAGCAGCTTAGTACTAGGGAACACCGGGGAGCTGTTTTTT
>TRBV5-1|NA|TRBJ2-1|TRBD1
CASSGTAYNEQFF
TGCGCCAGCAGTGGGACAGCCTACAATGAGCAGTTCTTC
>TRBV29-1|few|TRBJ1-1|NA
CSVMAGSEAFF
TGCAGCGTCATGGCAGGGTCAGAAGCTTTCTTT
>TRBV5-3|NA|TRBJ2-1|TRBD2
CARKASGSSYNEQFF
TGTGCCAGAAAGGCTAGCGGGAGCTCCTACAATGAGCAGTTCTTC
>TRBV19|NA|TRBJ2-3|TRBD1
CASRDRGLQTDTQYF
TGTGCCAGCCGGGACAGGGGACTTCAGACAGATACGCAGTATTTT
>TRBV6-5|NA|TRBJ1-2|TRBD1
CASSYTLDRAVYGYTF
TGTGCCAGCAGTTACACCCTGGACAGGGCAGTCTATGGCTACACCTTC
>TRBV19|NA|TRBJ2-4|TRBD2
CASSTFWLAGGVAKNIQYF
TGTGCCAGTAGTACCTTTTGGCTAGCGGGAGGGGTAGCCAAAAACATTCAGTACTTC
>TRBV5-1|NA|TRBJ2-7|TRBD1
CASSSTGGAPYEQYF
TGCGCCAGCAGCTCCACAGGGGGCGCCCCCTACGAGCAGTACTTC
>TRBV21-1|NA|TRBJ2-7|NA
CASSTWGKNEQYF
TGTGCCAGCAGCACCTGGGGTAAAAACGAGCAGTACTTC
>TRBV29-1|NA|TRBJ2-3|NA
CSVDEGTDTQYF
TGCAGCGTCGACGAGGGGACAGATACGCAGTATTTT
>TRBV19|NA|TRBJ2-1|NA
CASSGVINEQFF
TGTGCCAGTAGTGGGGTCATCAATGAGCAGTTCTTC
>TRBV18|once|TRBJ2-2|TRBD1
CASSPGLRQGNTGELFF
TGTGCCAGCTCACCAGGATTGAGACAGGGGAACACCGGGGAGCTGTTTTTT
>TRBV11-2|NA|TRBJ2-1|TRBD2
CASSWAGGGNEQFF
TGTGCCAGCAGCTGGGCGGGAGGAGGGAATGAGCAGTTCTTC
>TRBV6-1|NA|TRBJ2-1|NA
CASSAARTSEQFF
TGTGCCAGCAGTGCGGCCCGGACAAGTGAGCAGTTCTTC
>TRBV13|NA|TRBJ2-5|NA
CASSLLGSRETQYF
TGTGCCAGCAGCTTATTAGGTTCGCGAGAGACCCAGTACTTC
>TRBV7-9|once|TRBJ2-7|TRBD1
CASSSTSGTAAEQYF
TGTGCCAGCAGCTCGACTTCCGGGACAGCGGCCGAGCAGTACTTC
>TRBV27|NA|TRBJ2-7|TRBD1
CASSLSKNRGLSYEQYF
TGTGCCAGCAGTTTATCCAAGAACAGGGGGCTTTCCTACGAGCAGTACTTC
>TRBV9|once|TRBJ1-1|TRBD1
CASSVVGRDRGGRTEAFF
TGTGCCAGCAGCGTAGTAGGCCGGGACAGGGGAGGGAGGACTGAAGCTTTCTTT
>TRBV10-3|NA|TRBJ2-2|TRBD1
CAIRADRGDTGELFF
TGTGCCATCAGGGCGGACAGGGGAGACACCGGGGAGCTGTTTTTT
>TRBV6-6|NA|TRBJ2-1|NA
CASSQRLSYNEQFF
TGTGCCAGCAGCCAAAGGCTCTCCTACAATGAGCAGTTCTTC
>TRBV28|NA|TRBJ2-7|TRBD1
CASSLSPGGVDEQYF
TGTGCCAGCAGTCTATCCCCAGGGGGCGTCGACGAGCAGTACTTC
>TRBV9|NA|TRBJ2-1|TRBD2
CASSYGLAGVEQFF
TGTGCCAGCAGCTACGGACTAGCGGGAGTTGAGCAGTTCTTC
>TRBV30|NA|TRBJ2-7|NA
CAWGGGFGYEQYF
TGTGCCTGGGGGGGCGGTTTCGGGTACGAGCAGTACTTC
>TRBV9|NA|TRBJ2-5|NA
CASSATSEVSETQYF
TGTGCCAGCAGCGCAACCTCGGAGGTATCGGAGACCCAGTACTTC